Described below is a single T cell receptor beta chain sequence and its context. Its target is not known. Treatment denoted: 15 to 20 received Ad26.COV2.S at low or high dose, single or two shots; 5 received placebo; per-sample allocation not given. The samples were gathered on day 63 after the first injection of vaccine or placebo. In Boston, the donor was an adult between 18-55 years of age. Immunization relied on an Ad26 vector, which expressed Wuhan-strain SARS-CoV-2 spike. Germline assignment: CDR1 SEHNR and CDR2 FQNEAQ (reference sequence). J lost 1 base, V lost 2 bases, and 5 bases had no gene match. The CDR3 has 16 amino acids. The entry originates in a study of Ad26.COV2.S vaccination and SARS-CoV-2 variants. General study findings and limits: People given the vaccine had a wider spike-specific TCR breadth than placebo recipients did.

Using immunoSEQ multiplex PCR, the repertoire was profiled, and TCRdb retains in-frame clones only, with some absent. Of around 300,000 clones listed, 75% to 90% were seen once; the top ten hold around 11%. This chain connects TRBV7-9 to TRBJ2-5, with 9 bases identical to TRBD2. This material consisted of peripheral blood, taken in a trial of Ad26.COV2.S vaccine versus placebo. The TCR sequence derives from a person between 18 and 60 years old who received the Ad26.COV2.S COVID-19 vaccine or a placebo. The CDR3 DNA is TGTGCCAGCAGCTTAAGCCAGCGGGGGGCCCAAGAGACCCAGTACTTC. Translated, it gives CASSLSQRGAQETQYF.